This T cell receptor beta chain derives from a study of cytomegalovirus exposure and HLA in healthy donors. The V end lost 1 base, the J end lost 1 base, and 10 bases lay between the germline ends. The CDR3 has 16 residues. Looked up from germline, CDR1 is MGHRA and CDR2 is YSYEKL. With respect to this clone: What it recognizes is unknown.

Study-wide results and limits: Specific recognition of CMV antigens was confirmed in vitro for a few chains (all CMV-associated).

It was with 60 Vbeta and 13 Jbeta primers that the PCR ran. Data came from immunoSEQ multiplex PCR; TCRdb stores just in-frame clones and leaves some out. The table records about 78,000 clones, approximately 80% of them present only once. Healthy bone marrow donors supplied every sample. Sequencing used PBMCs. The source of this sequence is a woman aged 50 to 65 in good health and CMV-seropositive. V is TRBV4-1 and J is TRBJ2-2; D is undetermined. The CDR3 is CASSQGSSQNTGELFF. As DNA, the CDR3 is TGCGCCAGCAGCCAAGGGTCTAGTCAGAACACCGGGGAGCTGTTTTTT.